The entry below gives a single TCR beta chain sequence along with its context. Its matching antigen is unknown. PCR was performed a second time for roughly 7 to 11 cycles using a sample-barcoded 5' primer and a J-beta primer mix. TCRdb ran MiXCR on the 5' RACE reads and lists one entry per CDR3 protein. The sample shows more than 1,400,000 distinct CDR3 sequences, roughly 40% of them seen only once. V was cut by 2 bases and J by 9 bases, with 14 bases left in between. The CDR3 has 15 residues. Germline V gene data show CDR1 as ENHRY and CDR2 as SYGVKD. These data belong to a study of blood T cells in healthy people across ages. Overall study findings and caveats: Among long-lived donors, naive CD4+ cells were more numerous and diversity higher than in aged donors.

Sample: blood. The chain joins TRBV10-3 to TRBJ1-6, with D perhaps TRBD1 (5 bases). The receptor was isolated from a woman in her late teens or twenties in good health. CDR3 residues: CAISEGGRESSPLHF. The CDR3 region has the DNA TGTGCCATCAGTGAGGGCGGCAGGGAGTCTTCACCCCTCCACTTT.